A selection of T cell receptor beta chains follows, all from one sample in a study of chemoradiotherapy in HPV16-positive cancers. Data came from immunoSEQ multiplex PCR; TCRdb stores just in-frame clones and leaves some out. The data hold around 3,000 clones, with about 92% observed a single time. The material sequenced was tumor tissue, taken from a patient who underwent chemoradiotherapy. These receptors originate from a human donor with HPV-associated anogenital cancer. Both conserved end residues are part of each CDR3. D genes are given only for firm matches. Not every row has a clone size; where given, it reads once, few, many or a size class.

TRBJ2-7 TRBV28 TRBD1 NA TGTGCCAGCAGGTCTACCGGGACAGGGCTCACCTACGAGCAGTACTTC CASRSTGTGLTYEQYF
TRBJ1-1 TRBV5-5 TRBD1 NA TGTGCCAGCAGCTTGTACAGGGGGAACACTGAAGCTTTCTTT CASSLYRGNTEAFF
TRBJ2-6 TRBV5-6 NA NA TGTGCCAGCAGCTTACCCGGGGCTGGGGCCAACGTCCTGACTTTC CASSLPGAGANVLTF
TRBJ1-5 TRBV5-4 NA NA TGTGCCAGCAGCCTCGCCCTTTATCAGCCCCAGCATTTT CASSLALYQPQHF
TRBJ2-1 TRBV7-9 TRBD2 NA TGTGCCAGCAGCTTAGTTAAAAGCGGGATGGGGAATGAGCAGTTCTTC CASSLVKSGMGNEQFF
TRBJ1-1 TRBV6-6 NA few TGTGCCAGCAGTCTACAAGCGAACACTGAAGCTTTCTTT CASSLQANTEAFF
TRBJ2-7 TRBV6-1 NA NA TGTGCCAGCAGTGAAGGACCTCCGGACGAGCAGTACTTC CASSEGPPDEQYF
TRBJ1-2 TRBV19 TRBD1 NA TGTGCCAGTAGGGGTTTGGACAGGGTGGATGGCTACACCTTC CASRGLDRVDGYTF
TRBJ2-1 TRBV5-1 TRBD2 NA TGCGCCAGCAGCTCCGACCCTGGACTAGCGGGGGGGGAGCAGTTCTTC CASSSDPGLAGGEQFF
TRBJ1-2 TRBV6-1 NA NA TGTGCCAGCAGCGTGAATGGAGGGACCTATGGCTACACCTTC CASSVNGGTYGYTF
TRBJ2-1 TRBV5-1 TRBD2 NA TGCGCCAGCAGCGGACTAGCGGGATTGGATGAGCAGTTCTTC CASSGLAGLDEQFF
TRBJ2-1 TRBV7-9 TRBD2 NA TGTGCCAGCAGCCGGGGACTAGATAAAACGAATGAGCAGTTCTTC CASSRGLDKTNEQFF
TRBJ2-3 TRBV5-1 TRBD1 NA TGCGCCAGCAGCGGGGGGACAGGGTCAGGAGATACGCAGTATTTT CASSGGTGSGDTQYF
TRBJ1-1 TRBV11-2 NA NA TGTGCCAGCAGCTTAGTCCAGGACACTGAAGCTTTCTTT CASSLVQDTEAFF
TRBJ2-3 TRBV11-3 TRBD2 NA TGTGCCAGCAGCTTGAGCGGACTAGCGGGAGGTACGCAGTATTTT CASSLSGLAGGTQYF
TRBJ1-4 TRBV2 TRBD1 NA TGTGCCAGCAGTAAACAGGGGGCCTCTGGTGAAAAACTGTTTTTT CASSKQGASGEKLFF
TRBJ1-1 TRBV6-5 NA NA TGTGCCAGCAACTCAATGGGCAAGGAAGCTTTCTTT CASNSMGKEAFF
TRBJ2-3 TRBV29-1 NA NA TGCAGCGTTCAGGGGAAACCTCAACACACAGATACGCAGTATTTT CSVQGKPQHTDTQYF
TRBJ2-2 TRBV7-7 TRBD2 once TGTGCCAGCAGCCCCGAGGGGTTTTCGGGACTAGCAGGCACCGGGGAGCTGTTTTTT CASSPEGFSGLAGTGELFF
TRBJ1-5 TRBV7-2 TRBD1 NA TGTGCCAGCAGCTCCTATGGGACAGGGAATCAGCCCCAGCATTTT CASSSYGTGNQPQHF
TRBJ1-2 TRBV7-2 NA NA TGTGCCAGCAGCTCCCTAATACCAACTGGCTATGGCTACACCTTC CASSSLIPTGYGYTF
TRBJ2-1 TRBV30 TRBD2 NA TGTGCCTCCAATCCGGGTGCGGGAGATGTGAATGAGCAGTTCTTC CASNPGAGDVNEQFF
TRBJ1-1 TRBV30 NA NA TGTGCCTGGAGGGTCAGCTTGAACACTGAAGCTTTCTTT CAWRVSLNTEAFF
TRBJ1-1 TRBV6-1 NA NA TGTGCCACCTGGATACGAGTGAACACTGAAGCTTTCTTT CATWIRVNTEAFF
TRBJ2-5 TRBV19 NA NA TGTGCCAGTAGTATAGGTCGATTTGCAGACCTCCAAGAGACCCAGTACTTC CASSIGRFADLQETQYF
TRBJ1-2 TRBV9 NA once TGTGCCAGCAGCACGACCACCGGGTCCTATGGCTACACCTTC CASSTTTGSYGYTF
TRBJ1-6 TRBV30 NA NA TGTGCCTGGAGTCGGAGAACGCCCTATAATTCACCCCTCCACTTT CAWSRRTPYNSPLHF
TRBJ1-6 TRBV27 NA NA TGTGCCAGCAGTTACCTCGACGGCTCGAATTCACCCCTCCACTTT CASSYLDGSNSPLHF
TRBJ1-4 TRBV2 NA NA TGTGCCAAGTCGGGGGGGCCCGAAAAACTGTTTTTT CAKSGGPEKLFF
TRBJ1-1 TRBV20-1 NA NA TGCAGTGCCAGGGAGAACACTGAAGCTTTCTTT CSARENTEAFF
TRBJ1-3 TRBV6-4 NA NA TGTGCCAGCAGGCCCTCCAAGTTAGACTCTGGAAACACCATATATTTT CASRPSKLDSGNTIYF
TRBJ1-2 TRBV2 NA once TGTGCCAGCAGTGAAAGGGCCCCGGGCTACACCTTC CASSERAPGYTF
TRBJ2-7 TRBV4-2 NA NA TGTGCCAGCAGCCAAGGCGACGGCTCCCCATCCTCCTACGAGCAGTACTTC CASSQGDGSPSSYEQYF
TRBJ1-4 TRBV7-9 NA NA TGTGCCAGCAGCCTAGGACAGAGGGGGGGCGAAAAACTGTTTTTT CASSLGQRGGEKLFF
TRBJ2-7 TRBV4-2 TRBD2 NA TGTGCCAGCAGCCAAGATTCGACTAGCGGGGGCTACGAGCAGTACTTC CASSQDSTSGGYEQYF
TRBJ1-2 TRBV6-5 NA NA TGTGCCAGCAGTACTCAGGGACCGGGCTATGGCTACACCTTC CASSTQGPGYGYTF
TRBJ1-5 TRBV30 NA NA TGTGCCTGGAGTGTCGCAAACGAGACAGGTTATAGCAATCAGCCCCAGCATTTT CAWSVANETGYSNQPQHF
TRBJ2-7 TRBV5-1 TRBD1 NA TGCGCCAGCAGCATGGACAGGGGGCCGTACGAGCAGTACTTC CASSMDRGPYEQYF
TRBJ2-5 TRBV5-1 NA NA TGCGCCAGCAGCTTGGGGTCCGTCTCGCAAGAGACCCAGTACTTC CASSLGSVSQETQYF
TRBJ2-1 TRBV4-3 TRBD1 NA TGCGCCAGCAGCCAAGTATTCCCGACAGGGATGGGCTCCTACAATGAGCAGTTCTTC CASSQVFPTGMGSYNEQFF
TRBJ1-5 TRBV21-1 NA NA TGTGCCAGCAGCAACCGGGACAGGGCCCAGCCCCAGCATTTT CASSNRDRAQPQHF
TRBJ2-3 TRBV4-3 NA NA TGCGCCAGCAGCCAAGATTTTACTCGCGCTGGCTCAGATACGCAGTATTTT CASSQDFTRAGSDTQYF
TRBJ1-3 TRBV5-6 TRBD1 once TGTGCCAGCAGCTTGCCAACGGGGACAGGGTTGGGAAACACCATATATTTT CASSLPTGTGLGNTIYF
TRBJ2-1 TRBV7-8 NA NA TGTGCCAGCAGCGCGATGCCCAAGGGGCAGTTCTTC CASSAMPKGQFF
TRBJ1-2 TRBV28 NA NA TGTGCCAGCAGACGAGGGGGCTACACCTTC CASRRGGYTF
TRBJ2-5 TRBV7-2 NA NA TGTGCCAGCAGCCCCCAACGGGGGTCGGGGGAGACCCAGTACTTC CASSPQRGSGETQYF
TRBJ2-7 TRBV6-1 TRBD2 NA TGTGCCAGCAGTGAACGTAGCGGGGGCTTCAACGAGCAGTACTTC CASSERSGGFNEQYF